This TCR beta chain was recovered during a study of Ad26.COV2.S vaccination and SARS-CoV-2 variants. Study background: Within the COV1001 Ad26.COV2.S trial arm, the donor was enrolled. Dosing was one shot or two shots 56 days apart.

Remarks on this clone: As yet, its antigen is unknown.

The study's findings and limits: Reportedly, after vaccination the spike-specific CD8+ and CD4+ T cell responses displayed substantial breadth.

The CDR3 is 13 residues long. Per germline, CDR1 LNHDA and CDR2 SQIVND (reference sequence). V gave up 6 bases and J gave up 1 base, with 9 bases separating them. As for treatment: roughly 18 received Ad26.COV2.S at low or high dose, single or two shots; roughly 5 received placebo; per-sample allocation not given. Day 63 following the first vaccine or placebo injection was when the samples were taken. Ad26.COV2.S expressed prefusion-stabilized spike from the original Wuhan strain. TCRdb keeps only in-frame clones here, not all; method: immunoSEQ multiplex PCR. Counted here are about 280,000 clones, over 75% occurring once; the ten biggest clones make up about 3.1%.

This specimen was peripheral blood, taken in a trial of Ad26.COV2.S vaccine versus placebo. The sequence was obtained from a person between 18 and 65 years old who received the Ad26.COV2.S COVID-19 vaccine or a placebo. The gene calls are TRBV19 and TRBJ2-5, with D hard to call. CDR3 DNA: TGTGCCAGTAGAGACTCCACCCAAGAGACCCAGTACTTC. It encodes CASRDSTQETQYF. Full variable domain (missing parts from reference TRBV19 and TRBJ2-5): DGGITQSPKYLFRKEGQNVTLSCEQNLNHDAMYWYRQDPGQGLRLIYYSQIVNDFQKGDIAEGYSVSREKKESFPLTVTSAQKNPTAFYLCASRDSTQETQYFGPGTRLLVL.